This entry features one T cell receptor beta chain sequence. Germline V CDR1 and CDR2: DFQATT, SNEGSKA (reference sequence). Trimming removed 5 bases from V and 4 bases from J; junction bases left unmatched: 4. The CDR3 has 13 amino acids. The sample comes from a study of T-cell reconstitution after alpha-beta-depleted transplantation in children. Unique molecular identifiers were built into the TCRbeta library. TCRdb reanalysed the PCR reads using MiXCR and keeps one entry per CDR3 protein. The sample records hundreds of thousands of distinct CDR3 sequences, around a tenth being singletons. The TCR originated in a boy under two years old with acute myeloid leukemia, due to receive a stem cell transplant. This rearrangement joins TRBV20-1 to TRBJ1-5; 8 nucleotides line up with TRBD1. The sequenced sample was PBMCs, obtained before TCRalphabeta/CD19-depleted stem cell transplant. CDR3 residues: CSAGDRINQPQHF. In DNA, the CDR3 is TGCAGTGCTGGGGACAGGATTAATCAGCCCCAGCATTTT.